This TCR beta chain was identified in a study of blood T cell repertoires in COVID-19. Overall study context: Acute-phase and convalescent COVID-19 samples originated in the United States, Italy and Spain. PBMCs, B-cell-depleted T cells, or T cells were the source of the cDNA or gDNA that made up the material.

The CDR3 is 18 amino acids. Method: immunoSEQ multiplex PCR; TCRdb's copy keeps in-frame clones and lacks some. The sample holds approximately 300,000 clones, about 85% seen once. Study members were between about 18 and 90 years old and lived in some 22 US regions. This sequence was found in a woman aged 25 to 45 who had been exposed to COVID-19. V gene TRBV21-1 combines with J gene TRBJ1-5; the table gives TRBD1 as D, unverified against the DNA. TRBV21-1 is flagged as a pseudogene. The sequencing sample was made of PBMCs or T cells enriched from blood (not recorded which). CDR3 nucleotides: TGTGCCAGCAGCAATGGGACAGGGTTCCTTTTACGTTTTCAGCCCCAGCATTTT. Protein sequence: CASSNGTGFLLRFQPQHF.